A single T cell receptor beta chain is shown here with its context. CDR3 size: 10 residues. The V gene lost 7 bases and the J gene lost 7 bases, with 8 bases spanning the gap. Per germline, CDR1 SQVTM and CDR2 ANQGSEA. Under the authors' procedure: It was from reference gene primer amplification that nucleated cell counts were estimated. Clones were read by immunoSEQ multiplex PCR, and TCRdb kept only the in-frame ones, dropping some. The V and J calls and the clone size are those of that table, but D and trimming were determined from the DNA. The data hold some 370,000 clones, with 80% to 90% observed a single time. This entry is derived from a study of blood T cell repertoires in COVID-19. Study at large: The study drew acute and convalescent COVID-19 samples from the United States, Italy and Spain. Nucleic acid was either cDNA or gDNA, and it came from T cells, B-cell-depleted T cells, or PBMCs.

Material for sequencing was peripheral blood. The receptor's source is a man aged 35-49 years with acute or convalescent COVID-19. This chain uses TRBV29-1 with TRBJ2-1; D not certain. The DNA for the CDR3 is TGCAGCGGGTACTTAAATGAGCAGTTCTTC. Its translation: CSGYLNEQFF.